The sequence of this T cell receptor (beta chain) was determined in a study of cytomegalovirus exposure and HLA in healthy donors. The PCR employed 60 Vbeta primers together with 13 Jbeta primers. Sequencing used immunoSEQ multiplex PCR; TCRdb keeps in-frame clones, though not all of them. The sample yields around 61,000 clones, 89% seen once. Trimming took off 0 bases at V and 3 bases at J, with 6 bases between the two ends. The CDR3 consists of 13 residues. Germline lookup yields CDR1 SGHRS and CDR2 YFSETQ. The chain recombines TRBV5-1 with TRBJ1-1; D remains ambiguous. This TCR was sampled from a young man in good health and CMV-seropositive. The specimen was PBMCs. CDR3 amino acids: CASSLVVDTEAFF. The CDR3 bases are TGCGCCAGCAGCTTGGTGGTAGACACTGAAGCTTTCTTT.